A single sample is the source of the 3 T cell receptor beta chains below, sequenced in a study of beta chain features in type 1 diabetes. Expressed TCRB transcripts were sequenced because the entire RNA isolate underwent reverse transcription. Profiling relied on immunoSEQ multiplex PCR, and the TCRdb table lists in-frame clones only, not all of them. The data show more than 95,000 clones, with 28% seen just once and 0.5% to 0.6% held by the top ten. Study results and limitations: Moderate but significant shortening of TCRB CDR3s was recorded in all four CD4+ subsets from Type 1 diabetes patients.

The antigens for these receptors are not known. The sequenced material came from central memory CD4+ T cells from blood. The source is a young woman with type 1 diabetes.

This clone came up a few times. The chain carries TRBV2 and TRBJ1-2; D might be TRBD1 (6 bases). Germline V gene lookup returns CDR1 SNHLY and CDR2 FYNNEI. V lost 6 bases and J lost 2, with 10 bases in between. The CDR3 loop spans 13 amino acids. DNA of the CDR3: TGTGCCAGCAGAGTTCAGGGGAACTATGGCTACACCTTC. Protein product: CASRVQGNYGYTF.

The chain couples TRBV4-3 to TRBJ2-6; a weak D match, TRBD2 (5 bases). This CDR3 is 15 amino acids long. The germline CDR1 and CDR2 sequences are LGHNA and YSLEER. V shed 2 bases and J shed 1 base, with 6 bases lying between them. The CDR3 reads CASSQRRSGANVLTF. The CDR3 coding sequence is TGCGCCAGCAGCCAAAGGAGGTCTGGGGCCAACGTCCTGACTTTC.

V and J are TRBV9 and TRBJ1-2; 10 bases match TRBD1. V was pared by 4 bases and J by 2 bases, with 5 bases of the junction left unmatched. This CDR3 has 15 residues. Germline V gives CDR1 SGDLS, CDR2 YYNGEE. The CDR3 here is CASSSGTGVNYGYTF. The CDR3 DNA sequence: TGTGCCAGCAGCTCTGGGACAGGGGTGAACTATGGCTACACCTTC.